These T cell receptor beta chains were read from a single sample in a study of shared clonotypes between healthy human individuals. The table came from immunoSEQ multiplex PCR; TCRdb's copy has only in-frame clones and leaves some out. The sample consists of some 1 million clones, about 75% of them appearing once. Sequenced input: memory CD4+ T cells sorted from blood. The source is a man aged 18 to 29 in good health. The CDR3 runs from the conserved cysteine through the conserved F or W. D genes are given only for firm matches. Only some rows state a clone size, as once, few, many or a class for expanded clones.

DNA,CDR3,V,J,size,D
TGTGCCAGCAGGCCTACTAGAGGTGATCGTAACACCGGGGAGCTGTTTTTT,CASRPTRGDRNTGELFF,TRBV11-2,TRBJ2-2,-,-
TGCGCCAGCAGCTTGGCAGGGTTTGGGGAGACCCAGTACTTC,CASSLAGFGETQYF,TRBV5-1,TRBJ2-5,-,-
TGTGCCTGGAGTTCAGGACTACTAGCGGGAGGGTACAATGAGCAGTTCTTC,CAWSSGLLAGGYNEQFF,TRBV30,TRBJ2-1,-,TRBD2
TGTGCCAGCAGTTCACTCAGCACTGAAGCTTTCTTT,CASSSLSTEAFF,TRBV28,TRBJ1-1,few,-
TGTGCCAGCAGCCTGACAGGAATAAAAAATTCACCCCTCCACTTT,CASSLTGIKNSPLHF,TRBV14,TRBJ1-6,-,-
TGTGCCAGTAGTATGACAGCTGAAGCTTTCTTT,CASSMTAEAFF,TRBV19,TRBJ1-1,-,-
TGCGCCAGCAGGGACGGGCCTACGTTAGAGCAGTACTTC,CASRDGPTLEQYF,TRBV10-1,TRBJ2-7,-,-
TGCGCCAGCAGCCAAGTAGGCTCTGGGGCCAACGTCCTGACTTTC,CASSQVGSGANVLTF,TRBV4-3,TRBJ2-6,-,-
TGTGCCAGCAGCCCCCACCCGGGACAGGGGGCTAGCAATCAGCCCCAGCATTTT,CASSPHPGQGASNQPQHF,TRBV5-5,TRBJ1-5,few,TRBD1
TGTGCTAGCAGCTTAGCGGGGAGGATTCCCGAGCAGTACTTC,CASSLAGRIPEQYF,TRBV7-7,TRBJ2-7,-,TRBD2
TGTGCCAGCAGTTCTTTCGCGGCCCCCGGCGAGCAGTACTTC,CASSSFAAPGEQYF,TRBV28,TRBJ2-7,few,-
TGCGCCAGCAAACCCCTGGGGCAGGCAAGCACCGGGGAGCTGTTTTTT,CASKPLGQASTGELFF,TRBV5-1,TRBJ2-2,-,-
TGCGCCAGCAGCTTTGGAGCAGCGGGAGATACGCAGTATTTT,CASSFGAAGDTQYF,TRBV5-1,TRBJ2-3,-,-
TGCGCCAGCAGCCCAACCATAGGGGGCGGGGAGACCCAGTACTTC,CASSPTIGGGETQYF,TRBV5-1,TRBJ2-5,few,TRBD1
TGTGCCAGCAGTTTACCCGGGACTAGCGAGCAGTACTTC,CASSLPGTSEQYF,TRBV6-6,TRBJ2-7,-,TRBD2
TGTGCCAGCAGCTCGACAGCAGATACGCAGTATTTT,CASSSTADTQYF,TRBV7-8,TRBJ2-3,-,-
TGCGCCAGCAGCCTCAGGGGAACCGGGGAGCTGTTTTTT,CASSLRGTGELFF,TRBV4-3,TRBJ2-2,-,-
TGCGCCAGCAGCCAGCAGGGCCTGGCAACTAATGAAAAACTGTTTTTT,CASSQQGLATNEKLFF,TRBV4-1,TRBJ1-4,-,-
TGTGCCAGCAGTTTAGGGGACAGGGGGCCCTACGAGCAGTACTTC,CASSLGDRGPYEQYF,TRBV27,TRBJ2-7,-,TRBD1
TGTGCCATCAGTGACAGGGGCCCAGGTGGACTGTTTTTT,CAISDRGPGGLFF,TRBV10-3,TRBJ1-4,few,-
TGTGCCAGCAGTGCAACAGGCGGGGATGAAAAACTGTTTTTT,CASSATGGDEKLFF,TRBV6-1,TRBJ1-4,-,-
TGCAGCGTTGACCCTGGGGGGGCCAACGTCCTGACTTTC,CSVDPGGANVLTF,TRBV29-1,TRBJ2-6,-,-
TGTGCCAGCAGTGAAGACAGCAGCTCCTACAATGAGCAGTTCTTC,CASSEDSSSYNEQFF,TRBV2,TRBJ2-1,-,-
TGTGCCAGCAGTGAGGATCGGGGGCCTAATTCACCCCTCCACTTT,CASSEDRGPNSPLHF,TRBV2,TRBJ1-6,-,-
TGTGCCATCAGAGCGGGGGGGGCCCAGTACTTC,CAIRAGGAQYF,TRBV10-3,TRBJ2-5,-,TRBD2
TGTGCCAGTTCGGATTTTATGAACACTGAAGCTTTCTTT,CASSDFMNTEAFF,TRBV7-2,TRBJ1-1,-,-
TGTGCCAGCAGAAGGGACAGCTCGGACACTGAAGCTTTCTTT,CASRRDSSDTEAFF,TRBV6-5,TRBJ1-1,few,TRBD1
TGCAGCCACAGGGGCTCCTACGAGCAGTACTTC,CSHRGSYEQYF,TRBV29-1,TRBJ2-7,-,TRBD1
TGCGCCAGCAGCTTGTCCGGGACAGGGGAGTCGAAGCAGTACTTC,CASSLSGTGESKQYF,TRBV5-1,TRBJ2-7,-,TRBD1
TGCAGTGCTAGACCAGGGGAGACCCAGTACTTC,CSARPGETQYF,TRBV20-1,TRBJ2-5,-,-
TGTGCCAGCAGTGCCCGACAGGGGGGTAACACCGGGGAGCTGTTTTTT,CASSARQGGNTGELFF,TRBV25-1,TRBJ2-2,many,TRBD1
TGTGCCATCAGTGAGGTGAGCCGGGCCGACGAGCAGTACTTC,CAISEVSRADEQYF,TRBV10-3,TRBJ2-7,-,-
TGTGCCAGCAGTGATGAGGGTTCTGAAGCTTTCTTT,CASSDEGSEAFF,TRBV2,TRBJ1-1,few,-
TGTGCCAGCAGTCTGACTAGGGGCCTAGGCGGCTACACCTTC,CASSLTRGLGGYTF,TRBV27,TRBJ1-2,-,-
TGTGCCAGCAGCTCGACAGGGCCCTTCTCCTACAATGAGCAGTTCTTC,CASSSTGPFSYNEQFF,TRBV7-6,TRBJ2-1,-,TRBD1